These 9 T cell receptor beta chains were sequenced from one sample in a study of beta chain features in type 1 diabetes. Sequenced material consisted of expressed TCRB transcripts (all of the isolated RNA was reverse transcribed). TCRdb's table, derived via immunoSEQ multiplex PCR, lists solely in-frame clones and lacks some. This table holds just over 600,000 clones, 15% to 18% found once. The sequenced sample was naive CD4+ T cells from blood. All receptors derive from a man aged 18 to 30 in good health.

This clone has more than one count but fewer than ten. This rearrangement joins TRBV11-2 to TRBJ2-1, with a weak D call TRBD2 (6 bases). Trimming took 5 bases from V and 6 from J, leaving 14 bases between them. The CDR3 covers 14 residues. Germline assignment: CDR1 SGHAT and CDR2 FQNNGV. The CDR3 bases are TGTGCCAGCAGCGGGGGGACGGATCTCAATGAGCAGTTCTTC. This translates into CASSGGTDLNEQFF.

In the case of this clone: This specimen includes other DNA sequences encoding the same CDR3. The CDR3, as DNA: TGCAGTGCCAGGACAGGCTACGAGCAGTACTTC. Translated: CSARTGYEQYF. The V gene is TRBV20-1, the J gene TRBJ2-7; TRBD1 matches 7 bases. The CDR3 has 11 residues. Germline-derived CDR1 and CDR2 are DFQATT and SNEGSKA (reference sequence). The J segment lost 3 bases and the V segment lost 6 bases, leaving 2 bases of the junction unmatched.

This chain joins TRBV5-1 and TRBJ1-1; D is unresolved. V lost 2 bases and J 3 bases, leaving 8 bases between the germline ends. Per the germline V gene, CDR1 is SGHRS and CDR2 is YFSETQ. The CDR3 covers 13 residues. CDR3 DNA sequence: TGCGCCAGCAGCTTCGCAGGACACACTGAAGCTTTCTTT. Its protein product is CASSFAGHTEAFF.

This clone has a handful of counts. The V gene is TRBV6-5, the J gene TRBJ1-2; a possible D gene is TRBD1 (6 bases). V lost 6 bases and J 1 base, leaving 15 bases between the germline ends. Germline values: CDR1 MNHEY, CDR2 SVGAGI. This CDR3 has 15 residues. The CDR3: CASRLQGMGNYGYTF. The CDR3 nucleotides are TGTGCCAGCAGATTACAGGGCATGGGTAACTATGGCTACACCTTC.

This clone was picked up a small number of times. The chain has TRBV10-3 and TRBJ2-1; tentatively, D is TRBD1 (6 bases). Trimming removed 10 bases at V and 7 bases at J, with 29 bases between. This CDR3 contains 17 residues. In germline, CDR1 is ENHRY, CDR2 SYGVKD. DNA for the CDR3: TGTGCCAGCCGCCCGGACAGAGTGACGGTAATAGGGAATGAGCAGTTCTTC. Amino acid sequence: CASRPDRVTVIGNEQFF.

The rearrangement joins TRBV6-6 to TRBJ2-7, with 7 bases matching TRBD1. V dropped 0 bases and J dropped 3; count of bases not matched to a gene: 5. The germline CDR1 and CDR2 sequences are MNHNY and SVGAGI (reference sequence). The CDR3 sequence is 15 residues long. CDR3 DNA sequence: TGTGCCAGCAGTTACTCCCGGGACAGCCTCTACGAGCAGTACTTC. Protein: CASSYSRDSLYEQYF.

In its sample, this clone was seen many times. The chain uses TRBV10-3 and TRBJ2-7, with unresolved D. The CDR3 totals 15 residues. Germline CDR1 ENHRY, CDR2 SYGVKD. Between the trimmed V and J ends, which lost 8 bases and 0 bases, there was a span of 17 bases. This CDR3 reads CAISPRSEHSYEQYF. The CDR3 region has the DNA TGTGCCATCTCCCCGCGTTCTGAACACTCCTACGAGCAGTACTTC.

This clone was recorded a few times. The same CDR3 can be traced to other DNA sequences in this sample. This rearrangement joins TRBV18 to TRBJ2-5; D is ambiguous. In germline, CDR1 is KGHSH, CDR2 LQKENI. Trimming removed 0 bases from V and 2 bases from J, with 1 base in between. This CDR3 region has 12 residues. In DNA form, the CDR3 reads TGTGCCAGCTCACCACCTCAAGAGACCCAGTACTTC. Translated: CASSPPQETQYF.

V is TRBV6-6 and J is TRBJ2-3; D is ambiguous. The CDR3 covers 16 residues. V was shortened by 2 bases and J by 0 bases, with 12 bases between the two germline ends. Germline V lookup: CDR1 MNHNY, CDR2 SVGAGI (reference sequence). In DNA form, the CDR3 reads TGTGCCAGCAGTTACGCGAGGAGAACTAGCACAGATACGCAGTATTTT. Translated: CASSYARRTSTDTQYF.